This T cell receptor beta chain was sequenced for a study of post-analysis software for immune sequencing data. Study as a whole: Disease courses included relapsing-remitting, secondary progressive and progressive-relapsing multiple sclerosis. Study conclusions and caveats: When patients were compared with controls, 4 or 5 TRBV segments were more frequent, TRBV5-6, TRBV5-1 and TRBV20-1 among them.

Unique molecular identifiers had been added to the TCR beta cDNA libraries. TCRdb reanalysed the PCR reads using MiXCR and keeps one entry per CDR3 protein. The sample lists about 540,000 distinct CDR3 sequences, about a third occurring once. This clonotype was detected only a few times. Antigen: not known. This CDR3 has 15 residues. The chain combines TRBV21-1 with TRBJ2-1; the table's D gene call, TRBD1, was not cross checked with the DNA. TRBV21-1 is a pseudogene segment. Sequencing used blood. The receptor was isolated from a girl under 18 with multiple sclerosis. CDR3 sequence: CASTASPDRYNEQFF. The CDR3 region has the DNA TGTGCCAGCACAGCGAGCCCAGACAGATACAATGAGCAGTTCTTC.